The 22 T cell receptor beta chains below were found in one sample sequenced in a study of blood T cell repertoires in COVID-19. TCRdb's table, derived via immunoSEQ multiplex PCR, lists solely in-frame clones and lacks some. This sample has a few hundred thousand clones, with about 88% found just once. What was sequenced was peripheral blood. The receptors shown here come from a man younger than 30 with active or convalescent COVID-19.

V usage is TRBV7-9 and J usage is TRBJ2-3, with 13 positions matching TRBD2. From germline, CDR1 is SEHNR and CDR2 FQNEAQ (reference sequence). This CDR3 spans 14 amino acids. The V gene end was trimmed by 1 base and the J gene end by 11 bases; junction bases not matched to a gene: 3. This CDR3 is CASSLDTSGRGQYF. The CDR3 DNA is TGTGCCAGCAGCTTAGACACTAGCGGGAGGGGGCAGTATTTT. Complete variable domain (other parts from reference TRBV7-9 and TRBJ2-3): DTGVSQNPRHKITKRGQNVTFRCDPISEHNRLYWYRQTLGQGPEFLTYFQNEAQLEKSRLLSDRFSAERPKGSFSTLEIQRTEQGDSAMYLCASSLDTSGRGQYFGPGTRLTVL.

The table lists this clone with a few counts. This chain uses TRBV10-3 with TRBJ2-7, with 8 bases identical to TRBD2. The trim removed 3 bases at V and 2 bases at J, leaving 6 bases unmatched. The CDR3 is 15 amino acids. The germline V gene has CDR1 ENHRY and CDR2 SYGVKD. DNA for the CDR3: TGTGCCATCAGTGAAGCGGGAGAGATCCCCTACGAGCAGTACTTC. It specifies CAISEAGEIPYEQYF.

The CDR3 spells CASSFLAGVYETQYF. In DNA form, the CDR3 reads TGTGCCAGCAGTTTCCTGGCGGGAGTGTATGAGACCCAGTACTTC. The chain carries TRBV6-9 and TRBJ2-5; 7 nucleotides match TRBD2. J gave up 5 bases and V 4 bases, and 10 bases lay outside the gene matches. In germline, CDR1 is MNHGY, CDR2 SVAAGI. This CDR3 comprises 15 residues.

The chain combines TRBV27 with TRBJ2-2; D call uncertain. The CDR3 runs to 14 residues. V gave up 2 bases and J gave up 3 bases, with 7 bases separating them. CDR1 MNHEY and CDR2 SMNVEV come from the germline V gene (reference sequence). CDR3 DNA: TGTGCCAGCAGTTTAGTACGGGACACCGGGGAGCTGTTTTTT. Translating gives CASSLVRDTGELFF.

The rearrangement links TRBV7-2 to TRBJ1-1; no clear D. With 0 bases removed from V and 2 bases from J, the gap between germline ends came to 7 bases. Germline values: CDR1 SGHTA, CDR2 FQGNSA. The CDR3 contains 14 residues. CDR3 in amino acids: CASSLAPTNTEAFF. As DNA, the CDR3 is TGTGCCAGCAGCTTAGCGCCCACAAACACTGAAGCTTTCTTT.

This clone was seen a handful of times. The chain recombines TRBV3-1 (or the pseudogene TRBV3-2) with TRBJ2-1, with TRBD2 identical over 7 bases. Germline CDR1 and CDR2: LGHDT and YNNKEL (reference sequence). The CDR3 contains 14 residues. Trimming at V came to 3 bases and at J to 7 bases, leaving 6 bases not matched to a gene. The CDR3 nucleotides are TGTGCCAGCAGCCATGGCGGGGGTGAGAATGAGCAGTTCTTC. Amino acids: CASSHGGGENEQFF.

The CDR3 nucleotides read TGTGCGGTTCATGGAGGGAGGAACTATGGCTACACCTTC. Amino acids: CAVHGGRNYGYTF. The V and J genes are TRBV12-3 or TRBV12-4 and TRBJ1-2; D unclear. This CDR3 spans 13 amino acids.

This clone was picked up a small number of times. The J gene is TRBJ2-5, the V gene TRBV4-2; TRBD1 matches at 7 bases. The CDR3 totals 16 residues. Germline lookup yields CDR1 LGHNA and CDR2 YNFKEQ. V was pared by 1 base and J by 3 bases, with 8 bases of the junction left unmatched. Here the CDR3 DNA reads TGTGCCAGCAGCCAAGGCACCGGGACAGCAAAAGAGACCCAGTACTTC. This codes for CASSQGTGTAKETQYF.

This clone was picked up one time. The rearrangement joins TRBV6-6 to TRBJ2-7, with 12 positions matching TRBD2. With V trimmed by 5 bases and J by 4 bases, 12 bases remained unmatched. CDR1 MNHNY and CDR2 SVGAGI come from the germline V gene (reference sequence). This CDR3 is built from 17 residues. CDR3 nucleotides: TGTGCCAGCAGTCATGGGACTAGCGGGTCGACTAAATACGAGCAGTACTTC. Amino acids: CASSHGTSGSTKYEQYF.

The V call is TRBV19, the J call TRBJ1-2; 10 bases are shared with TRBD1. The germline gives CDR1 LNHDA, CDR2 SQIVND (reference sequence). The CDR3 is 15 amino acids. Trimming took 3 bases from V and 5 from J; bases not matched to a gene: 6. CDR3: CASSIGQGVVYGYTF. Written as DNA, the CDR3 is TGTGCCAGTAGTATCGGACAGGGGGTAGTATATGGCTACACCTTC.

DNA for the CDR3: TGTGCTAGTGGACGCGGGACAGGGGAGAAGACCGACTATGGCTACACCTTC. Protein product: CASGRGTGEKTDYGYTF. This sequence joins TRBV12-5 and TRBJ1-2; 10 bases agree with TRBD1. The V and J ends lost 6 bases and 3 bases, in that order; junction bases with no gene match: 13. The CDR3 contains 17 residues. Germline values: CDR1 LGHNT, CDR2 FRNRAP.

CDR3 in DNA: TGTGCCACCAGTGATTACAGGACGAACACCGGGGAGCTGTTTTTT. Protein product: CATSDYRTNTGELFF. V usage is TRBV24-1 and J usage is TRBJ2-2, with D possibly TRBD1 on 5 matching bases. The CDR3 is 15 residues long. Deletions cut 2 bases from V and 0 bases from J, with 6 bases between. CDR1 is KGHDR and CDR2 is SFDVKD in the germline V gene.

The chain is built from TRBV30 and TRBJ2-5; D gene ambiguous. V lost 3 bases, J lost 2 bases, and 7 bases lay in between. Germline V CDR1 and CDR2: GTSNPN, SVGIG (reference sequence). CDR3 size: 12 residues. The CDR3 sequence is CAWRYYQETQYF. The CDR3 bases are TGTGCCTGGAGGTATTATCAAGAGACCCAGTACTTC.

This clone was picked up one time. V usage is TRBV12-5 and J usage is TRBJ1-3, with a possible D match to TRBD1 (5 bases). Germline loops: CDR1 LGHNT, CDR2 FRNRAP. The CDR3 is 13 amino acids. V lost 7 bases, J lost 7 bases, and 14 bases lay in between. CDR3 amino acids: CASALGVLNTIYF. The CDR3 bases are TGTGCTAGTGCCCTAGGGGTCCTGAACACCATATATTTT.

The J gene is TRBJ2-2, the V gene TRBV27, with 8 bases identical to TRBD2. The CDR3 has 16 amino acids. V gave up 5 bases and J gave up 4 bases; unmatched junction bases: 9. Looked up from germline, CDR1 is MNHEY and CDR2 is SMNVEV (reference sequence). The CDR3 bases are TGTGCCAGCAGTCCCCGGGGGGGGGCCATCACCGGGGAGCTGTTTTTT. Its translation: CASSPRGGAITGELFF.

This chain joins TRBV29-1 and TRBJ2-1; a possible D gene is TRBD1 (6 bases). The CDR3 length is 13 residues. Germline CDR1 SQVTM, CDR2 ANQGSEA. Between the trimmed V and J ends, which lost 5 bases and 3 bases, there was a span of 11 bases. The CDR3 DNA reads as TGCAGCGTTCAGGACAGTTTCTACAATGAGCAGTTCTTC. Residues: CSVQDSFYNEQFF.

V is TRBV6-6 and J is TRBJ1-4, with D uncertain. Germline CDR1 reads MNHNY; CDR2 reads SVGAGI (reference sequence). This CDR3 spans 13 amino acids. Deletions cut 6 bases from V and 8 bases from J, with 13 bases between. The CDR3 region has the DNA TGTGCCAGCAGGGACGGGATGAGGGAAAAACTGTTTTTT. Translating gives CASRDGMREKLFF.

This clone has only one observation. The chain couples TRBV27 to TRBJ1-6; 7 bases line up with TRBD1. This CDR3 is built from 17 residues. J gave up 14 bases and V 4 bases, and 20 bases lay outside the gene matches. Germline CDR1 and CDR2: MNHEY and SMNVEV (reference sequence). The CDR3 bases are TGTGCCAGCAGTTCCTTCCAAGGACAGGTGGCTGCCACATCCCTCCACTTT. This translates into CASSSFQGQVAATSLHF.

This clone has more than one count but fewer than ten. The chain combines TRBV5-8 with TRBJ2-3, with a possible D match to TRBD1 (6 bases). CDR1 is SGHTS, CDR2 YDEGEE, per germline. Between the trimmed V and J ends, which lost 5 bases and 2 bases, there was a span of 15 bases. This CDR3 is built from 15 residues. The CDR3, as DNA: TGTGCCAGCAGTCAAGCCGGGACACCCACAGATACGCAGTATTTT. It specifies CASSQAGTPTDTQYF.

The chain joins TRBV3-1 (or the pseudogene TRBV3-2) to TRBJ2-7, with D possibly TRBD1 on 6 matching bases. Germline lookup yields CDR1 LGHDT and CDR2 YNNKEL (reference sequence). V was pared by 0 bases and J by 5 bases, with 14 bases between. The CDR3 runs to 15 residues. As DNA, the CDR3 is TGTGCCAGCAGCCAAGATCTGGGACAAGCCGACGAGCAGTACTTC. The encoded protein is CASSQDLGQADEQYF.

The chain recombines TRBV7-9 with TRBJ1-1; D ambiguous. CDR1 and CDR2 (germline): SEHNR, FQNEAQ (reference sequence). This CDR3 is built from 13 residues. The V end lost 0 bases, the J end lost 5 bases, and 7 bases lay between the germline ends. Here the CDR3 DNA reads TGTGCCAGCAGCTTAGCGGGCCCGACTGAAGCTTTCTTT. As protein: CASSLAGPTEAFF.

V usage is TRBV2 and J usage is TRBJ1-4, with 8 bases identical to TRBD1. CDR1 and CDR2 (germline): SNHLY, FYNNEI. The CDR3 consists of 20 residues. J lost 4 bases, V lost 5 bases, and 21 bases had no gene match. The CDR3 bases are TGTGCCAGCAGTTATGAACCGGGACAGGAGGATGTACGCGTTAATGAAAAACTGTTTTTT. Amino acid sequence: CASSYEPGQEDVRVNEKLFF.